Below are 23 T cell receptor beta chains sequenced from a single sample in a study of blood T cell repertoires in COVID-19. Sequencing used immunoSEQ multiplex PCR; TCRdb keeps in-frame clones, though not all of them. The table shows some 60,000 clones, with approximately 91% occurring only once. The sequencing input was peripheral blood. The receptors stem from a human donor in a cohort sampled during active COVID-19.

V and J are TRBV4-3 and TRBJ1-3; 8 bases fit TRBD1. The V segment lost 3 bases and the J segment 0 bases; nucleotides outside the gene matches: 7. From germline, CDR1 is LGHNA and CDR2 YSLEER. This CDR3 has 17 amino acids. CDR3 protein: CASSQTGASLSGNTIYF. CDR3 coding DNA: TGCGCCAGCAGCCAGACAGGGGCCTCTCTCTCTGGAAACACCATATATTTT.

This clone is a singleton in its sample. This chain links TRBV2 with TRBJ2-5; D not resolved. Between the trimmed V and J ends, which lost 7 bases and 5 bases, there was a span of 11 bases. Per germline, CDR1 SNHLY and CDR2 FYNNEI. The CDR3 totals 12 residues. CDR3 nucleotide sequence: TGTGCCAGCAAGGTCGGAGCGGAGACCCAGTACTTC. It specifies CASKVGAETQYF.

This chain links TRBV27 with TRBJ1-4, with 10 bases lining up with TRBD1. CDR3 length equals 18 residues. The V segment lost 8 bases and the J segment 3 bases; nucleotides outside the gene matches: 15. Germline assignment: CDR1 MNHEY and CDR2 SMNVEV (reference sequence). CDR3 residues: CASATDRGRASANEKLFF. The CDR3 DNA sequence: TGTGCCAGCGCAACCGACAGGGGGCGCGCATCAGCTAATGAAAAACTGTTTTTT.

CDR3 amino acids: CATSRSSTSPDTQYF. The CDR3, as DNA: TGTGCCACCAGCAGATCCTCGACTAGCCCGGATACGCAGTATTTT. This chain joins TRBV15 and TRBJ2-3; 7 bases agree with TRBD2. Germline loops: CDR1 LNHNV, CDR2 YYDKDF (reference sequence). V was clipped by 2 bases and J by 6 bases; unmatched bases: 8. The CDR3 extends over 15 amino acids.

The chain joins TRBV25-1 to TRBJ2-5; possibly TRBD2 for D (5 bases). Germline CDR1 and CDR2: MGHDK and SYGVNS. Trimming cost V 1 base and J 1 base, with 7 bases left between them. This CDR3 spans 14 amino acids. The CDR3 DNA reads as TGTGCCAGCAGTGAATCGGGGAGCCAAGAGACCCAGTACTTC. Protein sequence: CASSESGSQETQYF. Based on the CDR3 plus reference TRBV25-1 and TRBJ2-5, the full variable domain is EADIYQTPRYLVIGTGKKITLECSQTMGHDKMYWYQQDPGMELHLIHYSYGVNSTEKGDLSSESTVSRIRTEHFPLTLESARPSHTSQYLCASSESGSQETQYFGPGTRLLVL.

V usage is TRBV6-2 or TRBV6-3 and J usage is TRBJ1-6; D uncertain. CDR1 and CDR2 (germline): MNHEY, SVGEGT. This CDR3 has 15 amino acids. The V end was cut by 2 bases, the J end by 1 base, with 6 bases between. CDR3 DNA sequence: TGTGCCAGCAGTTACGAGGGTTCCTATAATTCACCCCTCCACTTT. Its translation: CASSYEGSYNSPLHF.

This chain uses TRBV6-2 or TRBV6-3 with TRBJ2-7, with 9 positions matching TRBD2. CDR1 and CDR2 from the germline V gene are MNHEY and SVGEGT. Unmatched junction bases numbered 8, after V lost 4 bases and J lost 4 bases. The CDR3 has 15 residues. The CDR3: CASSSQLAGLYEQYF. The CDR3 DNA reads TGTGCCAGCAGTTCTCAACTAGCGGGCCTTTACGAGCAGTACTTC.

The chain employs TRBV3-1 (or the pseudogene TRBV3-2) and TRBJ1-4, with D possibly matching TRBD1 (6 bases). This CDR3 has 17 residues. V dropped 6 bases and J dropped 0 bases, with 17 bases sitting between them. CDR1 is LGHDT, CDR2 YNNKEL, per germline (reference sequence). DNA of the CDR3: TGTGCCAGCAGACTCATCCTGACAGGACCAACTAATGAAAAACTGTTTTTT. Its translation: CASRLILTGPTNEKLFF.

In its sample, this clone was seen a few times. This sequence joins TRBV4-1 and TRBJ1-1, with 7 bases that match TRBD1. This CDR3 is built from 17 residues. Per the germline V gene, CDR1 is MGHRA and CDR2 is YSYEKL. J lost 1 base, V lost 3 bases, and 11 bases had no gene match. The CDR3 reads CASSHSRGQKENTEAFF. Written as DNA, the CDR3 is TGCGCCAGCAGCCATTCTCGGGGACAGAAGGAGAACACTGAAGCTTTCTTT.

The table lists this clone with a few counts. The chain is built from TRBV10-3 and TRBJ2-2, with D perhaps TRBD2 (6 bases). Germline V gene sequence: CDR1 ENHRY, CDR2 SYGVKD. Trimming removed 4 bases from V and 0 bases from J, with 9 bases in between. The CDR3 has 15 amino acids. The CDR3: CAISGLGPNTGELFF. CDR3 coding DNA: TGTGCCATCAGTGGACTAGGACCGAACACCGGGGAGCTGTTTTTT.

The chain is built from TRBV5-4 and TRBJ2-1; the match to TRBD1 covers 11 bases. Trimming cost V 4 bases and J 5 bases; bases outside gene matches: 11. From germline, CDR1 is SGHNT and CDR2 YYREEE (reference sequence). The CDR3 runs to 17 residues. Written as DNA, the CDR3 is TGTGCCAGCAGCGACCCCGGGACAGGGGGTGGAAACAATGAGCAGTTCTTC. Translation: CASSDPGTGGGNNEQFF.

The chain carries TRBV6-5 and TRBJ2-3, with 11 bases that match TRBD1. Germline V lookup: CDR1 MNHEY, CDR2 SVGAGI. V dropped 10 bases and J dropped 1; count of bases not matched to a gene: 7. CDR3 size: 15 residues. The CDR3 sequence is CATIRTGGGTDTQYF. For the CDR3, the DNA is TGTGCCACCATCAGGACAGGGGGCGGCACAGATACGCAGTATTTT.

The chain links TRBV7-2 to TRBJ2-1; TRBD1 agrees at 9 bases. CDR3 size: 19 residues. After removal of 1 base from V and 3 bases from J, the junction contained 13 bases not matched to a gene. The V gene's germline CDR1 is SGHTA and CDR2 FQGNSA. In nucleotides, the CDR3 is TGTGCCAGCAGCTTAGTCCTTCTACAGGGGGCCCTGTACTACAATGAGCAGTTCTTC. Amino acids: CASSLVLLQGALYYNEQFF.

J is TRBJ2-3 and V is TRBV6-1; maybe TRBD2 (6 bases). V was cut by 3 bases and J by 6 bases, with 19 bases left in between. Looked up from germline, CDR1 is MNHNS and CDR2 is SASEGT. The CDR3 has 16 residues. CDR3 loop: CASSEYFLATEDTQYF. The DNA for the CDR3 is TGTGCCAGCAGTGAGTATTTCCTAGCGACTGAGGATACGCAGTATTTT.

The CDR3 is CAIRGDTGGSTDTQYF. In DNA form, the CDR3 reads TGTGCCATCAGGGGAGATACTGGCGGGAGCACAGATACGCAGTATTTT. V gene TRBV10-3 combines with J gene TRBJ2-3, with D possibly TRBD2 on 5 matching bases. This CDR3 has 16 residues. The germline V gene has CDR1 ENHRY and CDR2 SYGVKD. Trimming removed 6 bases from V and 0 bases from J, with 16 bases in between.

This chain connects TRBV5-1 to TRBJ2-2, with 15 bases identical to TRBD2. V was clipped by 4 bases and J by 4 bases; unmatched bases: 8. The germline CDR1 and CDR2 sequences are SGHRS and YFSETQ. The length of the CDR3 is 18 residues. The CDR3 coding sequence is TGCGCCAGCAGCCAGGGACTAGCGGGAGGAAAAATCACCGGGGAGCTGTTTTTT. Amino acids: CASSQGLAGGKITGELFF. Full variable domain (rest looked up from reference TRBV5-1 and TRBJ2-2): KAGVTQTPRYLIKTRGQQVTLSCSPISGHRSVSWYQQTPGQGLQFLFEYFSETQRNKGNFPGRFSGRQFSNSRSEMNVSTLELGDSALYLCASSQGLAGGKITGELFFGEGSRLTVL.

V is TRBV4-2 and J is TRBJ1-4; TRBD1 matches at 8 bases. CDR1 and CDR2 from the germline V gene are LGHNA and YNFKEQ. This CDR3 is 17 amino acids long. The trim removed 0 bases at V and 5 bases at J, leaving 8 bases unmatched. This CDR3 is CASSQDLRTGSNEKLFF. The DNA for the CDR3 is TGTGCCAGCAGCCAAGATCTGAGGACAGGGTCGAATGAAAAACTGTTTTTT.

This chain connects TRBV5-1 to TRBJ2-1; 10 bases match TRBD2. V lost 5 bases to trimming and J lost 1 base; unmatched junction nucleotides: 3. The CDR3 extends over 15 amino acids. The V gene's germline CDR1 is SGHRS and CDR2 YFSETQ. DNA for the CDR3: TGCGCCAGCAGAGCGGGAGGGACGTCCTACAATGAGCAGTTCTTC. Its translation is CASRAGGTSYNEQFF.

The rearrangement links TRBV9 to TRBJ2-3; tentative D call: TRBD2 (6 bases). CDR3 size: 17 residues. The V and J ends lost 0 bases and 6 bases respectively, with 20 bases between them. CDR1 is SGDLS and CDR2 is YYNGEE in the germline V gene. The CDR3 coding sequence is TGTGCCAGCAGCGTAGAAGAGACAGTTATACGGGGGGATACGCAGTATTTT. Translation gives CASSVEETVIRGDTQYF.

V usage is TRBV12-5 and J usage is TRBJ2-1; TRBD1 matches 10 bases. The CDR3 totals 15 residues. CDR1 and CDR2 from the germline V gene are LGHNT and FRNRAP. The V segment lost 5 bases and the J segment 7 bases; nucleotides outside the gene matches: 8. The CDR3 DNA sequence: TGTGCTAGTGGTACCGGGACAGGGGAGTGGAATGAGCAGTTCTTC. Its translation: CASGTGTGEWNEQFF.

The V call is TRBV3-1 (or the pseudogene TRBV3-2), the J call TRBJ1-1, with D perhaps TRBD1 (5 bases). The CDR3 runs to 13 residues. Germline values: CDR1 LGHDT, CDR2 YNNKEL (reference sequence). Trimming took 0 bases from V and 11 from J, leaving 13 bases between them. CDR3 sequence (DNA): TGTGCCAGCAGCCAAGAGCAGGGACTACTGGCTTTCTTT. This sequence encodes CASSQEQGLLAFF.

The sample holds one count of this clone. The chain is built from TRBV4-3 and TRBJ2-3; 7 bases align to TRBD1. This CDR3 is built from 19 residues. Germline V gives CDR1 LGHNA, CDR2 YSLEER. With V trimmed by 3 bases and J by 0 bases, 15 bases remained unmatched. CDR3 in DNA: TGCGCCAGCAGCCAGAAAAGGAGCTCCGGGACAGAAAGCACAGATACGCAGTATTTT. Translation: CASSQKRSSGTESTDTQYF.

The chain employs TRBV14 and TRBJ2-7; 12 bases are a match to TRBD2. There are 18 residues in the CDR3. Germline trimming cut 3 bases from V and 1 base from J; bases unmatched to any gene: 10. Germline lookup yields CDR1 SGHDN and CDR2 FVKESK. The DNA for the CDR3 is TGTGCCAGCAGCCACGGTGGACTAGCGGGACCTAAATCCTACGAGCAGTACTTC. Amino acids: CASSHGGLAGPKSYEQYF.